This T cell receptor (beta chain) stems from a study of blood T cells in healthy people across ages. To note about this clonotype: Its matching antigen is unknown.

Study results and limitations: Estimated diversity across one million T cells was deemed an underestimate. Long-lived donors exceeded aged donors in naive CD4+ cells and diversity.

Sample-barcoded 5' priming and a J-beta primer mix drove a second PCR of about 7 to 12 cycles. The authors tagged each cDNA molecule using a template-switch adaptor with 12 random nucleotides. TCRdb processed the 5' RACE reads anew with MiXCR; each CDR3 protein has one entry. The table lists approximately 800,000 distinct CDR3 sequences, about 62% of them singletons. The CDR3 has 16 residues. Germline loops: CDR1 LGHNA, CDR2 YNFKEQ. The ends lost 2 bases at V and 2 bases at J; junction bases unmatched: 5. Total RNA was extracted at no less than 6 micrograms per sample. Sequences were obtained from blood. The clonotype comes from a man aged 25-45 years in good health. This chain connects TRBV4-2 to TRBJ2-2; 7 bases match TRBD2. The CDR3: CASSQPSGANTGELFF. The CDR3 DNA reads TGTGCCAGCAGCCAACCGAGCGGGGCCAACACCGGGGAGCTGTTTTTT.